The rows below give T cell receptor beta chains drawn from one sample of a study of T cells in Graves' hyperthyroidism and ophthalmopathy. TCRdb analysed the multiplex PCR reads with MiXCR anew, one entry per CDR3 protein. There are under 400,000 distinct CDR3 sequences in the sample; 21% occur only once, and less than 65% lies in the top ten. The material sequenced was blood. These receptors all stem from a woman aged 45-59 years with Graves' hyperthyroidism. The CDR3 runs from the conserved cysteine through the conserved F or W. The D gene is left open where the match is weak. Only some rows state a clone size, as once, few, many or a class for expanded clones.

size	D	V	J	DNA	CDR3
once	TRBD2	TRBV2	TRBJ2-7	TGTGCCAGCAGTCGGACTAGCGGGGAGTACGAGCAGTACTTC	CASSRTSGEYEQYF
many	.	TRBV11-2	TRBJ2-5	TGTGCCAGCAACTCAGGCCGGGACCCATATAGGGAGACCCAGTACTTC	CASNSGRDPYRETQYF
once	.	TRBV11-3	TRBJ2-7	TGTGCCAGCAGCTTGGAGGGGGGAGGCTACGAGCAGTACTTC	CASSLEGGGYEQYF
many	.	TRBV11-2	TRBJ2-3	TGTGCCAGCAGCCTAACGGGAAATACGCAGTATTTT	CASSLTGNTQYF
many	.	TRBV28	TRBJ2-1	TGTGCCAGCAGAGGGAACAGGGAACTAGGCGGGAGCTCCTACAATGAGCAGTTCTTC	CASRGNRELGGSSYNEQFF
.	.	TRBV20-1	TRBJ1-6	TGCAGTGCTAGTGAGGGGGGAATCGGTTCACCCCTCCACTTT	CSASEGGIGSPLHF
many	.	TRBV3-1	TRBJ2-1	TGTGCCAGCAGCCAAGATGCGCAGGGTTACAATGAGCAGTTCTTC	CASSQDAQGYNEQFF
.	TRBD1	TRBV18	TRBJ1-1	TGTGCCAGCTCACCACTTCCGGGACAGGGGGCTAACACTGAAGCTTTCTTT	CASSPLPGQGANTEAFF
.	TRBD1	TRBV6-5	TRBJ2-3	TGTGCCAGCAGTTACAAGCGAGAGACAGGGGGCACAGATACGCAGTATTTT	CASSYKRETGGTDTQYF
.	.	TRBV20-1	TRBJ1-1	TGCAGTGCTAGGTGGGGACGGGGAACGAACACTGAAGCTTTCTTT	CSARWGRGTNTEAFF
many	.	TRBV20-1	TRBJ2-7	TGCAGTGCTAGAAATGTCAGGGGTCTGGGCGAGCAGTACTTC	CSARNVRGLGEQYF
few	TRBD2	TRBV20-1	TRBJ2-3	TGCAGTGCGTTGACTAGCGGGGGCTCTAGCACAGATACGCAGTATTTT	CSALTSGGSSTDTQYF
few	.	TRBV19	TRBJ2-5	TGTGCCAGTAGTTCTCGGGGTATGGAGTACTTC	CASSSRGMEYF
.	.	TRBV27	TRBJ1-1	TGTGCCAGCAGTTTGTTCAGGGGCCAGGCCGGAGAAGCTTTCTTT	CASSLFRGQAGEAFF
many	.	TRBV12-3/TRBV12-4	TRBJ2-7	TGTGCCAGCAGTTTATCGCAGCCTCCCTACGAGCAGTACTTC	CASSLSQPPYEQYF
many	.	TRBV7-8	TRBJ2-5	TGTGCCAGCAGCCGAGCGGTTCAAGAGACCCAGTACTTC	CASSRAVQETQYF
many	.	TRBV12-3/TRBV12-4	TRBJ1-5	TGTGCCAGCAGTTTGAGGGGTTCCCTTTCTAGCAATCAGCCCCAGCATTTT	CASSLRGSLSSNQPQHF
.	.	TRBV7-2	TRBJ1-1	TGTGCCAGCAGCTACCCACAGGCCCGGAACACTGAAGCTTTCTTT	CASSYPQARNTEAFF
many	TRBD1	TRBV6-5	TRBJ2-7	TGTGCCAGCAGTTACTCGACAGGGCCCACCTACGAGCAGTACTTC	CASSYSTGPTYEQYF
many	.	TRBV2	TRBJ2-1	TGTGCCAGCAGTGGAGAGCCCATCAATGAGCAGTTCTTC	CASSGEPINEQFF
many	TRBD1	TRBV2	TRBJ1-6	TGTGCCAGCAGGGGAGGACAGGGAGGGAATTCACCCCTCCACTTT	CASRGGQGGNSPLHF
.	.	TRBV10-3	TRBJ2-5	TGTGCCATCAGTGAGACTCCCCAAGAGACCCAGTACTTC	CAISETPQETQYF
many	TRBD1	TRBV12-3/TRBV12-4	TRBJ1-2	TGTGCCAGCAGTTCACAAGAGACAGGGTCGGGTGGCTACACCTTC	CASSSQETGSGGYTF
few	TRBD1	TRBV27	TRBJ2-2	TGTGCCAGCAGTTTAGGGGTCGGGACAGCGAACGGGAAGCTGTTTTTT	CASSLGVGTANGKLFF
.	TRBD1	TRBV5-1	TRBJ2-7	TGCGCCAGCAGCGGGCCACCGACAGGGAGAATAACCTACGAGCAGTACTTC	CASSGPPTGRITYEQYF
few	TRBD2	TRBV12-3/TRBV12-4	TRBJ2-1	TGTGCCAGCAGCTATGGGACTAACAATGAGCAGTTCTTC	CASSYGTNNEQFF
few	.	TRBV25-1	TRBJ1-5	TGTGCCAGCAGTGATTCTTCCAGGGAGCAGCCCCAGCATTTT	CASSDSSREQPQHF
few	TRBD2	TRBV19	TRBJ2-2	TGTGCCAGTAGTATAAGGGCTAGCGGGAGGGCCTGGTCTTACACCGGGGAGCTGTTTTTT	CASSIRASGRAWSYTGELFF
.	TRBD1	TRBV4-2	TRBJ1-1	TGTGCCAGCAGCCAAGATGAGAACCGGGACAGGCCGCGAAGAGCTTTCTTT	CASSQDENRDRPRRAFF
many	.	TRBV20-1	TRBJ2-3	TGCAGTGCTAAAGCGGACACAGATACGCAGTATTTT	CSAKADTDTQYF
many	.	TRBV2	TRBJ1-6	TGTGCCAGCAGTGTGGACAGTTATAATTCACCCCTCCACTTT	CASSVDSYNSPLHF
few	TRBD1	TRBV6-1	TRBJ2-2	TGTGCCAGCAGTGCCAACAGGGGGCGAGGCACCGGGGAGCTGTTTTTT	CASSANRGRGTGELFF
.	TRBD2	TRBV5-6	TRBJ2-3	TGTGCCAGCAGCGCGGAAGAGCACGGGACTAGCGGCACAGATACGCAGTATTTT	CASSAEEHGTSGTDTQYF
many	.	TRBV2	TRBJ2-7	TGTGCCAGCAGTAGGACCGGGGGTACCTACGAGCAGTACTTC	CASSRTGGTYEQYF
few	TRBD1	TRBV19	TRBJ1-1	TGTGCCAGTAGTCTCTCGGGACAGCGGAACACTGAAGCTTTCTTT	CASSLSGQRNTEAFF
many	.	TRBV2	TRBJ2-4	TGTGCCAGCAATGAGAGACAGAACAAAAACATTCAGTACTTC	CASNERQNKNIQYF
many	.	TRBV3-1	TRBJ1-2	TGTGCCAGCAGCCAAGAAACGGGTGGCTACACCTTC	CASSQETGGYTF
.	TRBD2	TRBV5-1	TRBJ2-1	TGCGCCAGCAGCTTGGGCGGGGGTAGAGGTGAGCAGTTCTTC	CASSLGGGRGEQFF
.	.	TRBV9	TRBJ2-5	TGTGCCAGCAGCGTAGGTGGGAGCAGTGAGGCCCAGTACTTC	CASSVGGSSEAQYF
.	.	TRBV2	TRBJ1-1	TGTGCCAGCAGGCCCAGCGGGGGGTTGAACACTGAAGCTTTCTTT	CASRPSGGLNTEAFF